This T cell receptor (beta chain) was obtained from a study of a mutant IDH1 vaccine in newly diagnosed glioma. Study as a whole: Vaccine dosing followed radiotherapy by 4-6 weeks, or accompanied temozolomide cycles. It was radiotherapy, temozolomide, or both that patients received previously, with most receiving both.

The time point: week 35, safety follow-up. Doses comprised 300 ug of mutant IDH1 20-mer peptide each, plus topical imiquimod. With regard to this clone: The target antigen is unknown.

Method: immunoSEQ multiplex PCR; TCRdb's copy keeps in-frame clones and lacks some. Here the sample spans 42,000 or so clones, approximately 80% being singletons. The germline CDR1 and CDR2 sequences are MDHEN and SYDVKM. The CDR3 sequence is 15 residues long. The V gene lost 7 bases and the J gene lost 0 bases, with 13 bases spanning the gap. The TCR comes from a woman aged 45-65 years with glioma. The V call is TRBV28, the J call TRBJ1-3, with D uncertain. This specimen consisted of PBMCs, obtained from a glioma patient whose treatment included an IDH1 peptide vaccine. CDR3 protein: CASIQIWGSGNTIYF. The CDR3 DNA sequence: TGTGCCAGCATCCAAATTTGGGGCTCTGGAAACACCATATATTTT.